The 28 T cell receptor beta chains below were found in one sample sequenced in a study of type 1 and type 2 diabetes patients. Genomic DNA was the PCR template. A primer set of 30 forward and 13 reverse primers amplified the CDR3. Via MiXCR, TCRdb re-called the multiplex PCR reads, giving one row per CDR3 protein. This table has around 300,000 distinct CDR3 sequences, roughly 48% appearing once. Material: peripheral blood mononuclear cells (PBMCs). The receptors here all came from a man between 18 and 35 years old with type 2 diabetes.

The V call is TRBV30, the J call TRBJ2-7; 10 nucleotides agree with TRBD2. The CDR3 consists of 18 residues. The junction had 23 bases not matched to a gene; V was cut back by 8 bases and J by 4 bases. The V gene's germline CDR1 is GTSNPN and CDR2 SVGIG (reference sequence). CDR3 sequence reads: CASSETLAASGSRYEQYF. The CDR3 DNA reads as TGTGCCAGTAGTGAAACCCTGGCGGCTAGCGGGAGTAGGTACGAGCAGTACTTC.

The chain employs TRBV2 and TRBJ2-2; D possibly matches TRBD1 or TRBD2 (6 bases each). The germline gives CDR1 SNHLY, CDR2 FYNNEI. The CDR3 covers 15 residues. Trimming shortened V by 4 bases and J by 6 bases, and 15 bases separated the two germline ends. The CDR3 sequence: CASSVTGAIAGELFF. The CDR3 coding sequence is TGTGCCAGCAGTGTAACGGGGGCTATCGCCGGGGAGCTGTTTTTT.

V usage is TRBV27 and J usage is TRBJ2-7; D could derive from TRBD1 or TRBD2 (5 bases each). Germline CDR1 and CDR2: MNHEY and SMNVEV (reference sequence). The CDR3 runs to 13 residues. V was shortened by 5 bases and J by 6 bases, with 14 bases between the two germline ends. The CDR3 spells CASSPGIGTEQYF. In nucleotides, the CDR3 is TGTGCCAGCAGTCCTGGGATAGGGACCGAGCAGTACTTC.

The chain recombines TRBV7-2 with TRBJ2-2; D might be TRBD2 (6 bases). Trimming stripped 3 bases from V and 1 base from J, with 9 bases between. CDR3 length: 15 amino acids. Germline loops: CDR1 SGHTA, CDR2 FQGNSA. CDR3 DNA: TGTGCCAGCAGCTTTGGGCGGGGGAACACCGGGGAGCTGTTTTTT. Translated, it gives CASSFGRGNTGELFF.

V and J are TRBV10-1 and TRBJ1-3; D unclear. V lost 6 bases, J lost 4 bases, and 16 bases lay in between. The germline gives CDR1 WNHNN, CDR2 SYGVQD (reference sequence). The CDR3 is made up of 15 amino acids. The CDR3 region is CASRGLEGSGNTIYF. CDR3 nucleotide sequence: TGCGCCAGCAGAGGCCTCGAGGGCTCCGGAAACACCATATATTTT.

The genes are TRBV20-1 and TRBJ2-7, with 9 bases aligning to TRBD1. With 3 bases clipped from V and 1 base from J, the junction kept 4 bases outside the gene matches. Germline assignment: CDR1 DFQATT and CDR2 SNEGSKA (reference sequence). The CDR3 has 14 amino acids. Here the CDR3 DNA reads TGCAGTGCTAGTGGGACAGGGAGATCCTACGAGCAGTACTTC. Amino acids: CSASGTGRSYEQYF.

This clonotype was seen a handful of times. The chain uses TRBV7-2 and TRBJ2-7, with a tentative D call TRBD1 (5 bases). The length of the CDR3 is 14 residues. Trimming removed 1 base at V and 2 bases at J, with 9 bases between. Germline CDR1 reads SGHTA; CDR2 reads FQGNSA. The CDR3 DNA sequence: TGTGCCAGCAGCTTAGAACCAGGGACCTACGAGCAGTACTTC. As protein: CASSLEPGTYEQYF.

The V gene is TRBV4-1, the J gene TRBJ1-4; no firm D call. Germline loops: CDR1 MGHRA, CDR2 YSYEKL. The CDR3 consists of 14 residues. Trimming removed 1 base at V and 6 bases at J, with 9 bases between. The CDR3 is CASSQVILDEKLFF. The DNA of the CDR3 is TGCGCCAGCAGCCAAGTAATTCTCGATGAAAAACTGTTTTTT.

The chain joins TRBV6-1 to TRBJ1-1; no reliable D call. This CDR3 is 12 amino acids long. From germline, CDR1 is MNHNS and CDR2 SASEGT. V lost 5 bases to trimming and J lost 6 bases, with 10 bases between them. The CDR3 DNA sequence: TGTGCCAGCAGTCCCCCACAGCCTGAAGCTTTCTTT. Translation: CASSPPQPEAFF.

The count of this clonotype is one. DNA for the CDR3: TGTGCCAGCACCCTGCAGGGGGGGAGCACAGATACGCAGTATTTT. Encoded protein: CASTLQGGSTDTQYF. This sequence joins TRBV9 and TRBJ2-3, with D perhaps TRBD1 or TRBD2 (7 bases each). The V end lost 6 bases, the J end lost 0 bases, and 14 bases lay between the germline ends. This CDR3 comprises 15 residues. The germline CDR1 and CDR2 sequences are SGDLS and YYNGEE.

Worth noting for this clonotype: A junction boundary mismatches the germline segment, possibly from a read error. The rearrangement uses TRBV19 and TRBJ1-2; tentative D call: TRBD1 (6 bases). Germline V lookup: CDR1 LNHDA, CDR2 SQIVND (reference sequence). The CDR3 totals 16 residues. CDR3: CASSGAQGPAYYSYTF. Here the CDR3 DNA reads TGTGCCAGTAGTGGGGCACAGGGACCGGCTTACTATAGCTACACCTTC.

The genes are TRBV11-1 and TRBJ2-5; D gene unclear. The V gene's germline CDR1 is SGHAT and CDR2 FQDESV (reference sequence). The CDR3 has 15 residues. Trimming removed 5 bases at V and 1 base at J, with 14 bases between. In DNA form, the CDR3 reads TGTGCCAGCAGCCATCGGACGGACGGCCAAGAGACCCAGTACTTC. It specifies CASSHRTDGQETQYF.

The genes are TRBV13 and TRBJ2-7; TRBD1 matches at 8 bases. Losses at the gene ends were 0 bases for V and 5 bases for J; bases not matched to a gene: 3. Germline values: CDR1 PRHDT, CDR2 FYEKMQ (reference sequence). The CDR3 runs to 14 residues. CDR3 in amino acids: CASSLGQGENEQYF. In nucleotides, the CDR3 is TGTGCCAGCAGCTTAGGACAGGGGGAGAACGAGCAGTACTTC.

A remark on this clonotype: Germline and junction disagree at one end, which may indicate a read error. The CDR3 nucleotides read TGTGCCAGCAGCTTACAAGGACTAGCGGGAGTGGATACGCAGTACTTT. It encodes CASSLQGLAGVDTQYF. The genes are TRBV7-2 and TRBJ2-3, with 13 bases aligning to TRBD2. The CDR3 is 16 amino acids. Germline V CDR1 and CDR2: SGHTA, FQGNSA.

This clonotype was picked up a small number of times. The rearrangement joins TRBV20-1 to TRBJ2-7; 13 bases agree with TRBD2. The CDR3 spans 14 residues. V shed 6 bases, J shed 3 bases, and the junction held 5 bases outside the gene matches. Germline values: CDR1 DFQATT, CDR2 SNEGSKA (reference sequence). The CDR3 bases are TGCAGTGCAACTAGCGGGGGGGCCCTCTACGAGCAGTACTTC. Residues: CSATSGGALYEQYF.

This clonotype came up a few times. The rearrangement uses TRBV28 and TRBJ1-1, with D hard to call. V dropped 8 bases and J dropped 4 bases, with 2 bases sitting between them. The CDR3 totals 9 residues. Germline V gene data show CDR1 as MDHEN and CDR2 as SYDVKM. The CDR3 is CASGTEAFF. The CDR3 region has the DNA TGTGCCAGCGGCACTGAAGCTTTCTTT.

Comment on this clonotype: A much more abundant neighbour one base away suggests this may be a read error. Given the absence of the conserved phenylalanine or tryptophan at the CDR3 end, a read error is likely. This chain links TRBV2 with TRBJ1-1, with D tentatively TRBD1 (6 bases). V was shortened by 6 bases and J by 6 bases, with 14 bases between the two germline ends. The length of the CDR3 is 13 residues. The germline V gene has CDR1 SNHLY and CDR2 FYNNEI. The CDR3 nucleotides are TGTGCCAGCAGCGGTAAGGGGGACCCTGAAGCTTTCCTT. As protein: CASSGKGDPEAFL.

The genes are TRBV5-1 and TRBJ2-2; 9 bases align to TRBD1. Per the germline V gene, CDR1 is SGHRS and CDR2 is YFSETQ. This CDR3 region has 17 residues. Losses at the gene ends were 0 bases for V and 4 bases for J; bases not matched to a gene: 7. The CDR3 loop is CASSLAVQGAGTGELFF. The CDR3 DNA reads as TGCGCCAGCAGCTTGGCCGTACAGGGGGCGGGCACCGGGGAGCTGTTTTTT.

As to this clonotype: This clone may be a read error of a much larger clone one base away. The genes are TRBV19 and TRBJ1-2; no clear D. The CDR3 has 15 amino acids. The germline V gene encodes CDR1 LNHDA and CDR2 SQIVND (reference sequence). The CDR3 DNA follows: TGTGCCAGTAGTATCGGCGACGGTACCTTCTATGGCCACACCTTC. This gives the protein CASSIGDGTFYGHTF. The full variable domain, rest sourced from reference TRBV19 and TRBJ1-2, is DGGITQSPKYLFRKEGQNVTLSCEQNLNHDAMYWYRQDPGQGLRLIYYSQIVNDFQKGDIAEGYSVSREKKESFPLTVTSAQKNPTAFYLCASSIGDGTFYGHTFGSGTRLTVV.

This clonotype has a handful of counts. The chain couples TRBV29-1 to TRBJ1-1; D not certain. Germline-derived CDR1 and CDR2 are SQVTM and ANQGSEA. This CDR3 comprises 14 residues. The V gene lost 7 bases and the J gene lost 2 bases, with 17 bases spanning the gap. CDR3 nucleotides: TGCAGCGGGTGGGATTACCGGATTAACACTGAAGCTTTCTTT. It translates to CSGWDYRINTEAFF.

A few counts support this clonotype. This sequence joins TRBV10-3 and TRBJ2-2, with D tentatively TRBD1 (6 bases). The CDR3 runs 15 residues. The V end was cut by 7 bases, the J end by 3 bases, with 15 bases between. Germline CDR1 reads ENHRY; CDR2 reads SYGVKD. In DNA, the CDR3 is TGTGCCATCAAGGTGGGCAGGGGTTACACCGGGGAGCTGTTTTTT. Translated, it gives CAIKVGRGYTGELFF.

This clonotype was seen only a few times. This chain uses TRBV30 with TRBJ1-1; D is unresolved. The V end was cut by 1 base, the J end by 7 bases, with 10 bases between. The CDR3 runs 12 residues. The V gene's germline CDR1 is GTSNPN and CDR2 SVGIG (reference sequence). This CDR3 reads CAWSERTDEAFF. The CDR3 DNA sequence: TGTGCCTGGAGTGAAAGGACCGATGAAGCTTTCTTT.

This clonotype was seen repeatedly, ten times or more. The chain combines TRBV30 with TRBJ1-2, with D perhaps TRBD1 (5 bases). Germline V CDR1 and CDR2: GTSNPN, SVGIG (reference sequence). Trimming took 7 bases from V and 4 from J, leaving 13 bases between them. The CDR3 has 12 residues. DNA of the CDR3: TGTGCCTTCCAGGGTTCGGGCTATGGCTACACCTTC. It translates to CAFQGSGYGYTF.

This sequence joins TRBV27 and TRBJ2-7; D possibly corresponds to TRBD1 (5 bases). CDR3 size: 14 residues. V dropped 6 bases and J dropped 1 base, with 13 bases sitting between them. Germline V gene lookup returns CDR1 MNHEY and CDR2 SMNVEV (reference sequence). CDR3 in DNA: TGTGCCAGCAGATCCAGCACAGGATCCTACGAGCAGTACTTC. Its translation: CASRSSTGSYEQYF.

The CDR3 DNA reads TGCAGCGTTCTGAGCTCCTACGAGCAGTACTTC. Its translation is CSVLSSYEQYF. The V call is TRBV29-1, the J call TRBJ2-7; D call uncertain. CDR1 and CDR2 from the germline V gene are SQVTM and ANQGSEA. V lost 5 bases and J 0 bases, leaving 5 bases between the germline ends. This CDR3 region has 11 residues.

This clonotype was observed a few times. Here the CDR3 DNA reads TGTGCCAGCAGTTTGAAATCGTACGAGCAGTACTTC. The encoded protein is CASSLKSYEQYF. The chain has TRBV28 and TRBJ2-7, with unresolved D. Trimming took 3 bases from V and 4 from J, leaving 7 bases between them. Germline loops: CDR1 MDHEN, CDR2 SYDVKM. This CDR3 is built from 12 residues.

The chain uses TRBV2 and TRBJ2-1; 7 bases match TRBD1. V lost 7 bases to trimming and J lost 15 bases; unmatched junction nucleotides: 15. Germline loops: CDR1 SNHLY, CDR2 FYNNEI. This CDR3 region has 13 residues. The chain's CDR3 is CASIGSARQGRFF. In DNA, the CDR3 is TGTGCCAGCATTGGTAGCGCTCGACAGGGTCGGTTCTTC.

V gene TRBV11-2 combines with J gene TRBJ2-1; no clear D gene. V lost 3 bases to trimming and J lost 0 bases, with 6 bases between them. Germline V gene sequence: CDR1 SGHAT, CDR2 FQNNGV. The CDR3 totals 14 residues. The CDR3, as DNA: TGTGCCAGCAGCTTCCCTAGCTCCTACAATGAGCAGTTCTTC. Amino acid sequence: CASSFPSSYNEQFF. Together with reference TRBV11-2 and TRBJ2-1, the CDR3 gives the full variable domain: EAGVAQSPRYKIIEKRQSVAFWCNPISGHATLYWYQQILGQGPKLLIQFQNNGVVDDSQLPKDRFSAERLKGVDSTLKIQPAKLEDSAVYLCASSFPSSYNEQFFGPGTRLTVL.